The clone carrying this T cell receptor (beta chain) occurred once. Its target is not known. The CDR3 contains 17 residues. V gave up 1 base and J gave up 3 bases; unmatched junction bases: 8. The germline V gene has CDR1 KGHSH and CDR2 LQKENI. This sample is part of a study of vaccination and CD4 T cells after COVID-19. Treatment reported: approximately 9-day PBMC culture with coronavirus spike peptide pools or control peptides (ViraFEST assay). The Oncomine TCR Beta short-read assay was applied to DNA of cultured CD4+ T cells. Each CDR3 protein gets one entry after TCRdb re-called the PCR reads with MiXCR. The sample consists of 9,000 to 15,000 distinct CDR3 sequences, 55% to 75% of them appearing once.

The gene calls are TRBV18 and TRBJ2-2; 7 bases are a match to TRBD1. The TCR sequence derives from a human donor who had recovered from COVID-19. The sequenced material came from CD4+ T cells from blood, cultured in vitro. The CDR3 DNA reads TGTGCCAGCTCACCACTCAAAGGGGGCACCGACACCGGGGAGCTGTTTTTT. As protein: CASSPLKGGTDTGELFF.